The T cell receptor beta chain under discussion was sequenced for a study of vaccination effects on CD4 cells after COVID-19. Across the study: Viral peptide pools were used in the ViraFEST assay to expand antigen-specific CD4+ T cells, and sequencing came afterward. The post-vaccine samples were taken, at the median, 72 days after the second dose.

Notes on this clone: Its antigen is unidentified.

Culture lasted over 9 days before CD4+ T cell isolation. BNT162b2 vaccine or mRNA-1273 vaccine was given to participants in two doses. Nucleocapsid antibodies were negative in the vaccine recipients, who had never had SARS-CoV-2 infection. Researchers swapped half the medium for IL-2 medium on both days 3 and 7. Sequencing was performed with immunoSEQ multiplex PCR; in TCRdb, only in-frame clones are kept and a portion is missing. In the table there are 43,000 or so clones, 55% to 75% of which are singletons. The CDR3 contains 11 residues. Germline CDR1 is LGHDT and CDR2 is YNNKEL (reference sequence). The V and J ends lost 4 bases and 1 base respectively, with 1 base between them.

Sequenced here: CD4+ T cells from PBMCs cultured without peptide, sampled after COVID-19 vaccination. The TCR comes from a human donor who received a COVID-19 vaccine. This rearrangement joins TRBV3-1 (or the pseudogene TRBV3-2) to TRBJ2-5, with D hard to call. The CDR3 region is CASSLQETQYF. DNA of the CDR3: TGTGCCAGCAGCCTCCAAGAGACCCAGTACTTC.